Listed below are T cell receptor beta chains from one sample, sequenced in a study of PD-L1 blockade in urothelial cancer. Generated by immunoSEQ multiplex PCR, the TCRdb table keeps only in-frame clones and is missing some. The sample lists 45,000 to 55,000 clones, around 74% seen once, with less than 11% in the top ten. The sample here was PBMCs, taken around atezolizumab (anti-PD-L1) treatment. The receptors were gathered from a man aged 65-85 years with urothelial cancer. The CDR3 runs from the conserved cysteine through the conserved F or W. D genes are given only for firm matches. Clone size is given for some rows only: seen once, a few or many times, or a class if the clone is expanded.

CDR3 DNA: TGCGCCAGCAGCTCGTCTAGCGGGAACTCCTACAATGAGCAGTTCTTC; CDR3 protein: CASSSSSGNSYNEQFF; V gene: TRBV5-1; clone size: .; J gene: TRBJ2-1; D gene: TRBD2
CDR3 DNA: TGCGCCAGCAGTGAGTATGGGAGGGTTGGAAACACCATATATTTT; CDR3 protein: CASSEYGRVGNTIYF; V gene: TRBV10-2; clone size: .; J gene: TRBJ1-3; D gene: .
CDR3 DNA: TGTGCCAGCAGCCCCTTTTATGGCTACACCTTC; CDR3 protein: CASSPFYGYTF; V gene: TRBV11-2; clone size: .; J gene: TRBJ1-2; D gene: .
CDR3 DNA: TGTGCCAGCAGCCCTACAGGGAACTATGGCTACACCTTC; CDR3 protein: CASSPTGNYGYTF; V gene: TRBV7-2; clone size: .; J gene: TRBJ1-2; D gene: .
CDR3 DNA: TGTGCCAGCAGACCACAGACAGGCTCCTACAATGAGCAGTTCTTC; CDR3 protein: CASRPQTGSYNEQFF; V gene: TRBV7-9; clone size: .; J gene: TRBJ2-1; D gene: .
CDR3 DNA: TGTGCCAGCAGTCCGGGAGGGGGCAGGGGGAGTGGTGAGCAGTTCTTC; CDR3 protein: CASSPGGGRGSGEQFF; V gene: TRBV27; clone size: .; J gene: TRBJ2-1; D gene: .
CDR3 DNA: TGTGCCAGCAGCCCAGGACAGGGGTTCACAGATACGCAGTATTTT; CDR3 protein: CASSPGQGFTDTQYF; V gene: TRBV7-3; clone size: .; J gene: TRBJ2-3; D gene: TRBD1
CDR3 DNA: TGTGCTAGCAGCTCTGAAGGGGGAGCGGGAGGGCCCTCAGATACGCAGTATTTT; CDR3 protein: CASSSEGGAGGPSDTQYF; V gene: TRBV7-7; clone size: .; J gene: TRBJ2-3; D gene: TRBD2
CDR3 DNA: TGTGCCAGCTCACCGATGACAGAAGTTAACTACAATGAGCAGTTCTTC; CDR3 protein: CASSPMTEVNYNEQFF; V gene: TRBV18; clone size: .; J gene: TRBJ2-1; D gene: .
CDR3 DNA: TGTGCCAGCAGCTTAGGAGACAGGGGGCACACCGGGGAGCTGTTTTTT; CDR3 protein: CASSLGDRGHTGELFF; V gene: TRBV11-3; clone size: .; J gene: TRBJ2-2; D gene: TRBD1
CDR3 DNA: TGTGCCATCAGTCAAAGGGGGACTAGCGGGGGATTCACAGATACGCAGTATTTT; CDR3 protein: CAISQRGTSGGFTDTQYF; V gene: TRBV10-3; clone size: few; J gene: TRBJ2-3; D gene: TRBD2
CDR3 DNA: TGTGCCAGCAGTTCGACTAGCGGGAGGTACGAGCAGTACTTC; CDR3 protein: CASSSTSGRYEQYF; V gene: TRBV28; clone size: few; J gene: TRBJ2-7; D gene: TRBD2
CDR3 DNA: TGTGCCTCCGGGACACTGAACACTGAAGCTTTCTTT; CDR3 protein: CASGTLNTEAFF; V gene: TRBV6-1; clone size: .; J gene: TRBJ1-1; D gene: .
CDR3 DNA: TGCGCCAGCAGTGGGAGCGGGGGGCCCCAGCATTTT; CDR3 protein: CASSGSGGPQHF; V gene: TRBV10-1; clone size: .; J gene: TRBJ1-5; D gene: .
CDR3 DNA: TGTGCCAGCAGCTCGGTCGGCGGGAACACCTACAATGAGCAGTTCTTC; CDR3 protein: CASSSVGGNTYNEQFF; V gene: TRBV7-9; clone size: .; J gene: TRBJ2-1; D gene: .
CDR3 DNA: TGTGCCAGCAGCGTAGAAGACGGGAGCGAATCCGGGGAGCTGTTTTTT; CDR3 protein: CASSVEDGSESGELFF; V gene: TRBV9; clone size: .; J gene: TRBJ2-2; D gene: .
CDR3 DNA: TGTGCCAGCAGCTTATCGTCCGGGACAGGCGGCGAGCAGTACTTC; CDR3 protein: CASSLSSGTGGEQYF; V gene: TRBV7-8; clone size: .; J gene: TRBJ2-7; D gene: TRBD1
CDR3 DNA: TGTGCCAGCAGTTTTCAGGGCGAAGGCTACACCTTC; CDR3 protein: CASSFQGEGYTF; V gene: TRBV28; clone size: once; J gene: TRBJ1-2; D gene: .
CDR3 DNA: TGTGCCAGCAGTTTATGGGGGAGTGAAAACACCGGGGAGCTGTTTTTT; CDR3 protein: CASSLWGSENTGELFF; V gene: TRBV28; clone size: .; J gene: TRBJ2-2; D gene: .
CDR3 DNA: TGTGCCAGCAGCTTAGGTGGTGGGGGCGGCACTGAAGCTTTCTTT; CDR3 protein: CASSLGGGGGTEAFF; V gene: TRBV13; clone size: .; J gene: TRBJ1-1; D gene: .
CDR3 DNA: TGTGCCAGCATTCGGGACAGGGGATTCACTGAAGCTTTCTTT; CDR3 protein: CASIRDRGFTEAFF; V gene: TRBV28; clone size: few; J gene: TRBJ1-1; D gene: TRBD1
CDR3 DNA: TGCAGCGTTGTGGCCGACAGCCAAGAGACCCAGTACTTC; CDR3 protein: CSVVADSQETQYF; V gene: TRBV29-1; clone size: .; J gene: TRBJ2-5; D gene: .
CDR3 DNA: TGTGCCAGCAGTTCCGAGAGCGGGAGAAGCGGCTCCTACGAGCAGTACTTC; CDR3 protein: CASSSESGRSGSYEQYF; V gene: TRBV28; clone size: .; J gene: TRBJ2-7; D gene: TRBD2
CDR3 DNA: TGTGCCAGCAGTTTATTCGGCGGAAACACCGGGGAGCTGTTTTTT; CDR3 protein: CASSLFGGNTGELFF; V gene: TRBV27; clone size: .; J gene: TRBJ2-2; D gene: .
CDR3 DNA: TGTGCCAGCAGTCCAGAGCCCCTGAGGGAGCAGTACTTC; CDR3 protein: CASSPEPLREQYF; V gene: TRBV11-1; clone size: .; J gene: TRBJ2-7; D gene: .
CDR3 DNA: TGCGCCAGCAGCACCGACATTGCAGCTAACTATGGCTACACCTTC; CDR3 protein: CASSTDIAANYGYTF; V gene: TRBV4-1; clone size: few; J gene: TRBJ1-2; D gene: .
CDR3 DNA: TGCGCCAGCAGCCGGACTAAGAGCACAGATACGCAGTATTTT; CDR3 protein: CASSRTKSTDTQYF; V gene: TRBV4-1; clone size: .; J gene: TRBJ2-3; D gene: .
CDR3 DNA: TGTGCCACGCTAAGCGGGAGGGCCCCCTACGAGCAGTACTTC; CDR3 protein: CATLSGRAPYEQYF; V gene: TRBV10-3; clone size: .; J gene: TRBJ2-7; D gene: TRBD2
CDR3 DNA: TGTGCCAGCAGTTCCCAGGCAGCCTCTGGAAACACCATATATTTT; CDR3 protein: CASSSQAASGNTIYF; V gene: TRBV28; clone size: .; J gene: TRBJ1-3; D gene: .
CDR3 DNA: TGTGCCAGCAGAGGCCTTTTCAGGTCTGAAGCTTTCTTT; CDR3 protein: CASRGLFRSEAFF; V gene: TRBV6-1; clone size: .; J gene: TRBJ1-1; D gene: .
CDR3 DNA: TGTGCCTGGAGGAGGGACAGTCAAGAGACCCAGTACTTC; CDR3 protein: CAWRRDSQETQYF; V gene: TRBV30; clone size: .; J gene: TRBJ2-5; D gene: TRBD1
CDR3 DNA: TGTGCCAGCAGCCCCCTAGCGGGAGCCTACGAGCAGTACTTC; CDR3 protein: CASSPLAGAYEQYF; V gene: TRBV6-5; clone size: once; J gene: TRBJ2-7; D gene: TRBD2
CDR3 DNA: TGTGCCAGCAGCTTATCGCGGGGTGAAAAACTGTTTTTT; CDR3 protein: CASSLSRGEKLFF; V gene: TRBV7-2; clone size: few; J gene: TRBJ1-4; D gene: .
CDR3 DNA: TGTGCCAGTAGTCCCGGGACAGGGGGGGGAGTTGCAGAAGCTTTCTTT; CDR3 protein: CASSPGTGGGVAEAFF; V gene: TRBV19; clone size: .; J gene: TRBJ1-1; D gene: TRBD1
CDR3 DNA: TGTGCCAGCAGCTTCAGGCCCCATTTCCCGGGAGAGCCCAATGAGCAGTTCTTC; CDR3 protein: CASSFRPHFPGEPNEQFF; V gene: TRBV11-2; clone size: .; J gene: TRBJ2-1; D gene: .
CDR3 DNA: TGTGCCACCAGCAGGCCGACAGGGATGGGCTACGAGCAGTACTTC; CDR3 protein: CATSRPTGMGYEQYF; V gene: TRBV15; clone size: .; J gene: TRBJ2-7; D gene: TRBD1
CDR3 DNA: TGTGCCATCAGTGAAGGAGGGACTAGCGGGAGTGAAGAGACCCAGTACTTC; CDR3 protein: CAISEGGTSGSEETQYF; V gene: TRBV10-3; clone size: few; J gene: TRBJ2-5; D gene: TRBD2
CDR3 DNA: TGTGCCAGCAGTTGGGGAGGGAGGACAGATACGCAGTATTTT; CDR3 protein: CASSWGGRTDTQYF; V gene: TRBV6-5; clone size: .; J gene: TRBJ2-3; D gene: TRBD2
CDR3 DNA: TGTGCCAGTAGTACCAGGACAGTAGGCGTGAACACTGAAGCTTTCTTT; CDR3 protein: CASSTRTVGVNTEAFF; V gene: TRBV19; clone size: once; J gene: TRBJ1-1; D gene: .
CDR3 DNA: TGTGCCAGCAGCCCCGGACTAGCGGCTAGCACAGATACGCAGTATTTT; CDR3 protein: CASSPGLAASTDTQYF; V gene: TRBV7-9; clone size: .; J gene: TRBJ2-3; D gene: TRBD2
CDR3 DNA: TGCGCCAGCAGCTTGGATGGGGCAAAAGATTCACCCCTCCACTTT; CDR3 protein: CASSLDGAKDSPLHF; V gene: TRBV5-1; clone size: .; J gene: TRBJ1-6; D gene: .
CDR3 DNA: TGCGCCAGCAGTGCACAGGGGGCGCGGTCTGAAGCTTTCTTT; CDR3 protein: CASSAQGARSEAFF; V gene: TRBV10-2; clone size: .; J gene: TRBJ1-1; D gene: TRBD1
CDR3 DNA: TGTGCCAGCAGCGTCAGAATGAACACTGAAGCTTTCTTT; CDR3 protein: CASSVRMNTEAFF; V gene: TRBV9; clone size: .; J gene: TRBJ1-1; D gene: .
CDR3 DNA: TGCGCCAGCAGCCAAGAGTTCCCAGGGGGTGGAAACACCATATATTTT; CDR3 protein: CASSQEFPGGGNTIYF; V gene: TRBV4-1; clone size: .; J gene: TRBJ1-3; D gene: TRBD1
CDR3 DNA: TGCGCCAGCAGCGCTGACAGATCGAACACTGAAGCTTTCTTT; CDR3 protein: CASSADRSNTEAFF; V gene: TRBV5-1; clone size: .; J gene: TRBJ1-1; D gene: .
CDR3 DNA: TGTGCCAGCAGCTCCCTGTCTAGCACAGATACGCAGTATTTT; CDR3 protein: CASSSLSSTDTQYF; V gene: TRBV11-2; clone size: .; J gene: TRBJ2-3; D gene: .
CDR3 DNA: TGCGCCAGCAGACCGGCAGGGCTAGCGGGGTCATACAATGAGCAGTTCTTC; CDR3 protein: CASRPAGLAGSYNEQFF; V gene: TRBV5-1; clone size: .; J gene: TRBJ2-1; D gene: TRBD2
CDR3 DNA: TGTGCCAGCAGTTTATCCAGGGACAGATTAGGGGCTAATGAAAAACTGTTTTTT; CDR3 protein: CASSLSRDRLGANEKLFF; V gene: TRBV27; clone size: .; J gene: TRBJ1-4; D gene: TRBD1
CDR3 DNA: TGTGCCTGGAGTGACGGCAGGGCCCTCTACGAGCAGTACTTC; CDR3 protein: CAWSDGRALYEQYF; V gene: TRBV30; clone size: .; J gene: TRBJ2-7; D gene: .
CDR3 DNA: TGTGCCAGCAGGGGACAGGGTGAGGCCTACGAGCAGTACTTC; CDR3 protein: CASRGQGEAYEQYF; V gene: TRBV28; clone size: .; J gene: TRBJ2-7; D gene: TRBD1
CDR3 DNA: TGTGCCAGTAGTCCTGTCGATCAGCCCCAGCATTTT; CDR3 protein: CASSPVDQPQHF; V gene: TRBV19; clone size: .; J gene: TRBJ1-5; D gene: .
CDR3 DNA: TGTGCCAGCAGTTTGCCCTCGGGTGGCTACACCTTC; CDR3 protein: CASSLPSGGYTF; V gene: TRBV27; clone size: .; J gene: TRBJ1-2; D gene: .
CDR3 DNA: TGTGCCAGCAGCGGGGGGTTTGGCAGTGTGAACACTGAAGCTTTCTTT; CDR3 protein: CASSGGFGSVNTEAFF; V gene: TRBV5-4; clone size: .; J gene: TRBJ1-1; D gene: .
CDR3 DNA: TGTGCCAGCAGCTTTAGGAAGTTCGCATCCACAGGTCCGAACTACGAGCAGTACTTC; CDR3 protein: CASSFRKFASTGPNYEQYF; V gene: TRBV5-6; clone size: .; J gene: TRBJ2-7; D gene: .
CDR3 DNA: TGCGCCAGCAGCCTGGCGCTGGGGGCGGAAGAGACCCAGTACTTC; CDR3 protein: CASSLALGAEETQYF; V gene: TRBV5-1; clone size: .; J gene: TRBJ2-5; D gene: .
CDR3 DNA: TGTGCCAGCAGCGTAACAGGGGCAGGAGAGACCCAGTACTTC; CDR3 protein: CASSVTGAGETQYF; V gene: TRBV9; clone size: .; J gene: TRBJ2-5; D gene: TRBD1
CDR3 DNA: TGTGCCAGCAGTTCTCCCCCGACAGGTAGGGGCTACGAGCAGTACTTC; CDR3 protein: CASSSPPTGRGYEQYF; V gene: TRBV28; clone size: once; J gene: TRBJ2-7; D gene: .
CDR3 DNA: TGTGCCCTTACGCGAGGGACTAGCGGTCAAAATACGCAGTATTTT; CDR3 protein: CALTRGTSGQNTQYF; V gene: TRBV30; clone size: .; J gene: TRBJ2-3; D gene: TRBD2
CDR3 DNA: TGTGCCAGCAGTTGGGGAGGGACAGATACGCAGTATTTT; CDR3 protein: CASSWGGTDTQYF; V gene: TRBV28; clone size: .; J gene: TRBJ2-3; D gene: TRBD2